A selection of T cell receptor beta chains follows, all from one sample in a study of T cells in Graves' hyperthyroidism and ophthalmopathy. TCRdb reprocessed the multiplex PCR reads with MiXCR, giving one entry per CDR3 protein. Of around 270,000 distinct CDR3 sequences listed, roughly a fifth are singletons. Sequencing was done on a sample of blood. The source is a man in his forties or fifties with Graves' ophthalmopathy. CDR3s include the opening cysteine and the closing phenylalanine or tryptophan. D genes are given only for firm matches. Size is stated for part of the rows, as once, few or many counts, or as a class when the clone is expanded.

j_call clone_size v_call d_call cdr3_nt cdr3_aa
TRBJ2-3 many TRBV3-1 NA TGTGCCAGCAGCCCTTCGTGGAGGACAGATACGCAGTATTTT CASSPSWRTDTQYF
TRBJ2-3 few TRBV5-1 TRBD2 TGCGCCAGCAAACAGACTAGCGGGAGTCGGACAGATACGCAGTATTTT CASKQTSGSRTDTQYF
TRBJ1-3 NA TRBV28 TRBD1 TGTGCCAGCAGTTTTGGGACAGGGGGCGCGTTCGGAAACACCATATATTTT CASSFGTGGAFGNTIYF
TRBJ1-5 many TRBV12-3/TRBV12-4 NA TGTGCCAGCAGTCTTTTCCTAGGGGATCGAAGCAATCAGCCCCAGCATTTT CASSLFLGDRSNQPQHF
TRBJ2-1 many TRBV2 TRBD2 TGTGCCAGCGTGGAGGGACTAGCGGGGGCAAATGAGCAGTTCTTC CASVEGLAGANEQFF
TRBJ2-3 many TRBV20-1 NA TGCAGTGCTAGTTCCAGCTCTGGGACAGATACGCAGTATTTT CSASSSSGTDTQYF
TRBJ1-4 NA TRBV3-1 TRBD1 TGTGCCAGCAGCCAAGGAGGGACAGGGGGCCCTAATGAAAAACTGTTTTTT CASSQGGTGGPNEKLFF
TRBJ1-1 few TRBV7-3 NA TGTGCCAGCAGCTTAATTGGTGGCAGCACTGAAGCTTTCTTT CASSLIGGSTEAFF
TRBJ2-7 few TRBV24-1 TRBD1 TGTGCCACCAGTGACCCGGGACAGTCGTACGAGCAGTACTTC CATSDPGQSYEQYF
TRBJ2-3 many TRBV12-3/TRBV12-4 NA TGTGCCAGCAGTTTGGCCCCCACAGATACGCAGTATTTT CASSLAPTDTQYF
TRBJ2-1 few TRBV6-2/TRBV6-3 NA TGTGCCAGCAGTGACCGAGGCAGGGAGATGCAGTTCTTC CASSDRGREMQFF
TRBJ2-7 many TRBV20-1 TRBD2 TGCAGTGCTAAAATGAGTCTAGCGGGAGGGCCATACGAGCAGTACTTC CSAKMSLAGGPYEQYF
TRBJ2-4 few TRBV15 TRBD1 TGTGCCACCAGCAGCCTGATGACAGGGGGACAGTACTTC CATSSLMTGGQYF